The 17 T cell receptor beta chains reported below all come from one sample, sequenced in a study of blood T cells in healthy people across ages. Primers used in a second PCR of about 6 to 11 cycles were a sample-barcoded 5' primer and a J-beta primer mix. MiXCR was run by TCRdb on the 5' RACE reads, yielding one entry per CDR3 protein. Here the sample spans approximately 810,000 distinct CDR3 sequences, around 26% being singletons. Input material: blood. The receptors were sampled from a woman aged 80 or over in good health.

On this clonotype: A read error is possible here, since a much larger clone lies one base away. This chain links TRBV20-1 with TRBJ2-7, with unresolved D. CDR1 and CDR2 (germline): DFQATT, SNEGSKA (reference sequence). CDR3 length equals 10 residues. The CDR3, as DNA: TGCGGTGCTTCCTCATACGAGCAGTACTTC. Translation: CGASSYEQYF.

The chain employs TRBV29-1 and TRBJ1-4; no firm D call. V was cut by 3 bases and J by 7 bases, with 12 bases left in between. This CDR3 has 13 residues. The germline gives CDR1 SQVTM, CDR2 ANQGSEA. The CDR3 coding sequence is TGCAGCGTTGAGGCCGGCGCTGGTGAAAAACTGTTTTTT. It translates to CSVEAGAGEKLFF.

The V call is TRBV12-3 or TRBV12-4, the J call TRBJ2-3; a possible D gene is TRBD1 (6 bases). The CDR3 spans 16 residues. Trimming removed 6 bases from V and 3 bases from J, with 19 bases in between. CDR3 coding DNA: TGTGCCAGCAGCCCCACAGGGAAGTTGAAAACAGATACGCAGTATTTT. It codes for CASSPTGKLKTDTQYF.

The rearrangement uses TRBV5-1 and TRBJ1-2; maybe TRBD1 (6 bases). CDR3 size: 15 residues. The V gene lost 4 bases and the J gene lost 13 bases, with 26 bases spanning the gap. Germline values: CDR1 SGHRS, CDR2 YFSETQ. The CDR3 nucleotides read TGCGCCAGCAGCCTAAACGGTTCCCCAGGGGCGCCTTCCACCTTC. Encoded protein: CASSLNGSPGAPSTF.

This clonotype was counted between two and nine times. The chain recombines TRBV15 with TRBJ1-6; D not certain. Trimming pared 3 bases from V and 5 bases from J, leaving 5 bases between. This CDR3 contains 13 residues. Germline V gene lookup returns CDR1 LNHNV and CDR2 YYDKDF (reference sequence). The CDR3 nucleotides are TGTGCCACCAGCAGTACCAATAATTCACCCCTCCACTTT. This sequence encodes CATSSTNNSPLHF.

The table lists this clonotype with many counts. V and J are TRBV6-5 and TRBJ2-1; D is perhaps TRBD1 or TRBD2 (5 bases each). Germline values: CDR1 MNHEY, CDR2 SVGAGI. This CDR3 has 15 amino acids. Trimming pared 5 bases from V and 8 bases from J, leaving 19 bases between. This chain's CDR3 is CASSPGPRRGDEQFF. The CDR3, as DNA: TGTGCCAGCAGTCCGGGACCCCGACGTGGAGATGAGCAGTTCTTC.

About this clonotype: A much larger clonotype is one base distant, so this may be a read error. CDR3 in DNA: TGTGCCATCAGCCAGACTAGCGGGGGCAATGAGCAGTACTTC. It translates to CAISQTSGGNEQYF. The chain employs TRBV10-3 and TRBJ2-7, with 12 nucleotides matching TRBD2. CDR3 length: 14 residues. CDR1 and CDR2 (germline): ENHRY, SYGVKD. Trimming took 6 bases from V and 7 from J; bases not matched to a gene: 7.

This clonotype showed up just a few times. The V and J genes are TRBV7-6 and TRBJ2-1; possible D gene TRBD1, 5 bases. With the DNA end fitting TRBJ2-7 better, the J assignment may be wrong. The CDR3 extends over 15 amino acids. Germline values: CDR1 SGHVS, CDR2 FNYEAQ. The CDR3 nucleotides read TGTGCCAGCAGCTCAGGGTACGCCTCCTACAATGAGCAGTACTTC. Residues: CASSSGYASYNEQYF.

This chain uses TRBV7-9 with TRBJ1-2; D not certain. CDR1 and CDR2 (germline): SEHNR, FQNEAQ (reference sequence). Trimming took off 1 base at V and 1 base at J, with 10 bases between the two ends. This CDR3 is built from 15 residues. CDR3 protein: CASSLELPYNYGYTF. The CDR3 bases are TGTGCCAGCAGCTTAGAACTCCCTTATAACTATGGCTACACCTTC.

This clonotype was detected a few times. The chain recombines TRBV7-2 with TRBJ2-2, with TRBD2 identical over 14 bases. With V trimmed by 5 bases and J by 1 base, 3 bases remained unmatched. This CDR3 has 17 residues. Germline V gives CDR1 SGHTA, CDR2 FQGNSA. The CDR3 loop reads CASSHGLAGGNTGELFF. The CDR3 nucleotides read TGTGCCAGCAGCCATGGACTAGCGGGGGGGAACACCGGGGAGCTGTTTTTT.

The chain couples TRBV29-1 to TRBJ1-2; TRBD1 might be the D (5 bases). Deletions cut 5 bases from V and 8 bases from J, with 27 bases between. Germline CDR1 is SQVTM and CDR2 is ANQGSEA. The CDR3 extends over 16 amino acids. The CDR3 nucleotides are TGCAGCGTTCTTAAAGGATGGGGGACGGATGATTCGGGCTACACCTTC. It codes for CSVLKGWGTDDSGYTF.

The chain couples TRBV24-1 to TRBJ2-2; D is uncertain. Trimming stripped 8 bases from V and 3 bases from J, with 9 bases between. Germline V gene sequence: CDR1 KGHDR, CDR2 SFDVKD. CDR3 length: 13 amino acids. The CDR3 region is CATKDLHTGELFF. CDR3 DNA sequence: TGTGCCACCAAGGACCTTCACACCGGGGAGCTGTTTTTT.

A few counts support this clonotype. This sequence joins TRBV5-1 and TRBJ1-1, with D possibly TRBD1 on 5 matching bases. The germline V gene encodes CDR1 SGHRS and CDR2 YFSETQ. This CDR3 is 13 amino acids long. V was pared by 0 bases and J by 8 bases, with 11 bases between. DNA of the CDR3: TGCGCCAGCAGCTTGGGAGGGGTTGGGGAAGCTTTCTTT. Amino acids: CASSLGGVGEAFF.

This clonotype has ten or more counts. V gene TRBV20-1 combines with J gene TRBJ2-5, with D perhaps matching TRBD2 (5 bases). The V gene lost 5 bases and the J gene lost 1 base, with 11 bases spanning the gap. The CDR3 covers 13 residues. Germline V gene data show CDR1 as DFQATT and CDR2 as SNEGSKA (reference sequence). CDR3 in DNA: TGCAGTGCTCCGACTAAACCCCAAGAGACCCAGTACTTC. The encoded protein is CSAPTKPQETQYF.

This rearrangement joins TRBV4-1 to TRBJ2-7; D might be TRBD2 (5 bases). CDR3 length equals 14 residues. V lost 0 bases and J lost 6, with 12 bases in between. Germline V gene lookup returns CDR1 MGHRA and CDR2 YSYEKL. The CDR3: CASSQELGRREQYF. The CDR3 DNA is TGCGCCAGCAGCCAAGAACTAGGCCGACGCGAGCAGTACTTC.

This clonotype was recorded many times. The genes are TRBV7-9 and TRBJ1-1; D is unclear. The CDR3 contains 13 residues. Deletions cut 2 bases from V and 8 bases from J, with 12 bases between. Germline V gene data show CDR1 as SEHNR and CDR2 as FQNEAQ (reference sequence). The CDR3 loop is CASSLLTTVEAFF. The CDR3 DNA sequence: TGTGCCAGCAGCTTACTAACTACGGTAGAAGCTTTCTTT.

This clonotype occurred many times. This chain links TRBV7-2 with TRBJ2-7, with a tentative D call TRBD2 (5 bases). Looked up from germline, CDR1 is SGHTA and CDR2 is FQGNSA. The CDR3 is 15 residues long. Trimming stripped 5 bases from V and 3 bases from J, with 17 bases between. The CDR3 region is CASSPAGGSYYEQYF. CDR3 nucleotides: TGTGCCAGCAGCCCAGCCGGCGGGTCCTACTACGAGCAGTACTTC. The full variable domain, its missing parts supplied by reference TRBV7-2 and TRBJ2-7, is GAGVSQSPSNKVTEKGKDVELRCDPISGHTALYWYRQSLGQGLEFLIYFQGNSAPDKSGLPSDRFSAERTGGSVSTLTIQRTQQEDSAVYLCASSPAGGSYYEQYFGPGTRLTVT.